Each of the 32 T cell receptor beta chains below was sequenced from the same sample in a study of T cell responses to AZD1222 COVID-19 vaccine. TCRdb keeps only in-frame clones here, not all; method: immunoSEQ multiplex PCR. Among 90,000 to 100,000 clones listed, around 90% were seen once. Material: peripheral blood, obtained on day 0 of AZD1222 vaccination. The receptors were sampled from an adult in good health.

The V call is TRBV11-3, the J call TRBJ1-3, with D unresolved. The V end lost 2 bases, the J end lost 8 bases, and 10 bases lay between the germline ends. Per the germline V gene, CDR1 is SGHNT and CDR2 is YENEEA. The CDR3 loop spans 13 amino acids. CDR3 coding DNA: TGTGCCAGCAGCTTAACTACGGCGCACACCATATATTTT. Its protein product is CASSLTTAHTIYF.

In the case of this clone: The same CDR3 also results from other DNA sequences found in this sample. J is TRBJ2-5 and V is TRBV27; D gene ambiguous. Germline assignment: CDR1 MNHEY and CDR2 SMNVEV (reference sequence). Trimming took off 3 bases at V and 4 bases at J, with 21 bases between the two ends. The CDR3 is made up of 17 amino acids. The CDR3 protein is CASSLRKGPVGRETQYF. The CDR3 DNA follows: TGTGCCAGCAGTTTGAGGAAGGGCCCGGTGGGAAGAGAGACCCAGTACTTC.

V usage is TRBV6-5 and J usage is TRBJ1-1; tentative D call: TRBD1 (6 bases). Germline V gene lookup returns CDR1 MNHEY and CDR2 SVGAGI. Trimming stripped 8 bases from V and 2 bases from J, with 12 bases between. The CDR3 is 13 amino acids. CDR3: CASRGQLNTEAFF. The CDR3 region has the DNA TGTGCCAGCCGAGGACAGTTAAACACTGAAGCTTTCTTT.

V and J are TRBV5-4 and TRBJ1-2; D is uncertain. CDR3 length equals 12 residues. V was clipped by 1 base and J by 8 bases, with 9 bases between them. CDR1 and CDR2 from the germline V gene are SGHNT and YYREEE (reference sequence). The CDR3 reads CASSLRGSGYTF. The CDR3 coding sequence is TGTGCCAGCAGCTTGCGAGGGTCAGGCTACACCTTC. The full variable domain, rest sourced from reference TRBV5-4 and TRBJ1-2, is ETGVTQSPTHLIKTRGQQVTLRCSSQSGHNTVSWYQQALGQGPQFIFQYYREEENGRGNFPPRFSGLQFPNYSSELNVNALELDDSALYLCASSLRGSGYTFGSGTRLTVV.

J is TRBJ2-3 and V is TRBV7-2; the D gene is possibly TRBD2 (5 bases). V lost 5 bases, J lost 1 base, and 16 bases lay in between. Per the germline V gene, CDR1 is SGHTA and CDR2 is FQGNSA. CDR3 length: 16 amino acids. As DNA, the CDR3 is TGTGCCAGCAGCCTTGCTCTAGCTAAAGGCACAGATACGCAGTATTTT. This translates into CASSLALAKGTDTQYF.

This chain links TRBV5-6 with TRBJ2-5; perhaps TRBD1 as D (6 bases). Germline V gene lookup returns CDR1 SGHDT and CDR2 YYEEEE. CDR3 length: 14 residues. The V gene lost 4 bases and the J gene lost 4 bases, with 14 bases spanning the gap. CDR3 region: CASSGTGLGETQYF. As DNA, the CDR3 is TGTGCCAGCAGCGGAACAGGGTTAGGAGAGACCCAGTACTTC.

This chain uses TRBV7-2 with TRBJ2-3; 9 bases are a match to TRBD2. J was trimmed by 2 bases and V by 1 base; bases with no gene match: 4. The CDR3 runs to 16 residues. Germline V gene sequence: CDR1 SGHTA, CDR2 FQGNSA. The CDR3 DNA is TGTGCCAGCAGCTTAGTCTCTAGCGGGGTCACAGATACGCAGTATTTT. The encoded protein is CASSLVSSGVTDTQYF.

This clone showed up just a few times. The CDR3 sequence: CASSPQGGPYEQYF. In DNA form, the CDR3 reads TGCGCCAGCAGCCCCCAGGGAGGGCCATACGAGCAGTACTTC. The chain carries TRBV4-3 and TRBJ2-7; 7 bases match TRBD2. This CDR3 comprises 14 residues. The germline V gene has CDR1 LGHNA and CDR2 YSLEER. After removal of 4 bases from V and 4 bases from J, the junction contained 7 bases not matched to a gene.

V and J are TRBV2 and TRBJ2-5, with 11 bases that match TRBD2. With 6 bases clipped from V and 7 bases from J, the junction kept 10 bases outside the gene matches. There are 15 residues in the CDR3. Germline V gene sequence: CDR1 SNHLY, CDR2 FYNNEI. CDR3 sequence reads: CASSIAGGPFGTQYF. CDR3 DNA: TGTGCCAGCAGCATAGCGGGGGGGCCCTTTGGGACCCAGTACTTC.

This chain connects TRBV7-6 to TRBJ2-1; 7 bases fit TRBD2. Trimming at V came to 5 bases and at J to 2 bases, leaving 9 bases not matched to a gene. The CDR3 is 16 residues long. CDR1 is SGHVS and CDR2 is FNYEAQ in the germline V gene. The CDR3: CASSRDGRQTYNEQFF. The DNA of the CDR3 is TGTGCCAGCAGCCGCGACGGGAGGCAAACCTACAATGAGCAGTTCTTC.

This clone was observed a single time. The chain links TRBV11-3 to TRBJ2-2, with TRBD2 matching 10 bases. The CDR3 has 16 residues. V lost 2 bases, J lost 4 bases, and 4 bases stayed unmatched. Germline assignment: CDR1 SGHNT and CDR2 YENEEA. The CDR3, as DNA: TGTGCCAGCAGCTTATTGCTAGCGGGAGCCACCGGGGAGCTGTTTTTT. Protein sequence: CASSLLLAGATGELFF.

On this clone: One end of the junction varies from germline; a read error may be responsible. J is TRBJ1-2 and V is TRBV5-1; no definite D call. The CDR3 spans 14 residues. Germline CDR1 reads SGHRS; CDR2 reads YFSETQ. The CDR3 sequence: CASSLDGANYGYTF. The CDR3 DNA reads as TGTGCCAGCAGCTTAGACGGAGCTAACTATGGCTACACCTTC.

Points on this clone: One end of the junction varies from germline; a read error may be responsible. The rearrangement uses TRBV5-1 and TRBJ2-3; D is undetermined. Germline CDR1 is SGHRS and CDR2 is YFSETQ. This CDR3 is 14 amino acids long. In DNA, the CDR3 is TGTGCCAGCAGCTTCTGGGTTAGCACAGATACGCAGTATTTT. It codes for CASSFWVSTDTQYF.

For the CDR3, the DNA is TGTGCCAGCAGTGATAGCGGGAGGAAATCTTGGGCGAACACAGATACGCAGTATTTT. As protein: CASSDSGRKSWANTDTQYF. The chain is built from TRBV6-1 and TRBJ2-3; 10 positions match TRBD2. Germline V CDR1 and CDR2: MNHNS, SASEGT. The CDR3 runs 19 residues. Trimming at V came to 3 bases and at J to 2 bases, leaving 14 bases not matched to a gene.

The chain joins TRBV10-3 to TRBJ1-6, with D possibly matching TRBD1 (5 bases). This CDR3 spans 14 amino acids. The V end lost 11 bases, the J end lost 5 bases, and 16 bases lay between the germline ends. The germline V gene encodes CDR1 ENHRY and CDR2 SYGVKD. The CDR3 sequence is CASGMGPNNSPLHF. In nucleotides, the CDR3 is TGTGCCTCCGGTATGGGGCCCAATAATTCACCCCTCCACTTT.

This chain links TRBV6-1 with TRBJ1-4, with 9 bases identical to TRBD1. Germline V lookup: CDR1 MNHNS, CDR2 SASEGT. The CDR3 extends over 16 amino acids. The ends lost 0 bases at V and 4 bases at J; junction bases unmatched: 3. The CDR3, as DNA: TGTGCCAGCAGTGAAGCTTCGGGACAGGGTAATGAAAAACTGTTTTTT. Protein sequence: CASSEASGQGNEKLFF.

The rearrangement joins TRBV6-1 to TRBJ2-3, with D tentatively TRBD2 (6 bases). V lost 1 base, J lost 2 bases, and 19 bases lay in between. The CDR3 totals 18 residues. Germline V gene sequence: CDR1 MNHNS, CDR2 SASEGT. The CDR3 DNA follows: TGTGCCAGCAGTGAAGGGTTTTGGGGCGGGGAGAACACAGATACGCAGTATTTT. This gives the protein CASSEGFWGGENTDTQYF.

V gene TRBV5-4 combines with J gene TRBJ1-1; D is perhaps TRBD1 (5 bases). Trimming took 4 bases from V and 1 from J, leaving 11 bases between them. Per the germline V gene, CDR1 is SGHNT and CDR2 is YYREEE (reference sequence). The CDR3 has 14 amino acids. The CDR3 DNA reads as TGTGCCAGCAGCGGAATGGGACGGAACACTGAAGCTTTCTTT. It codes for CASSGMGRNTEAFF.

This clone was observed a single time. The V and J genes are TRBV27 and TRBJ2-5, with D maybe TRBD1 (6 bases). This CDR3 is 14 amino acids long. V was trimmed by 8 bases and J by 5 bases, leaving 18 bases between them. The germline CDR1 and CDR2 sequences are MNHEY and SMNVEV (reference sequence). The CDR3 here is CASALDRLGETQYF. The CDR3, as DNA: TGTGCCAGCGCCTTAGACAGGCTGGGTGAGACCCAGTACTTC.

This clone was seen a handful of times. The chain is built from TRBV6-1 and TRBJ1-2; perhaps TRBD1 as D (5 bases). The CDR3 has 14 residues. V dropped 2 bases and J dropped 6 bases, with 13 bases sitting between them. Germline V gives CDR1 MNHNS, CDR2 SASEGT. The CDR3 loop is CASSELRGKDGYTF. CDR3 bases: TGTGCCAGCAGTGAACTGCGGGGGAAGGATGGCTACACCTTC.

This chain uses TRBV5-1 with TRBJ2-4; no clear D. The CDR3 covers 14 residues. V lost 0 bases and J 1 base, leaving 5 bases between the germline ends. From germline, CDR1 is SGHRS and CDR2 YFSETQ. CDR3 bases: TGCGCCAGCAGCTTGGCGGGCGCCAAAAACATTCAGTACTTC. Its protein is CASSLAGAKNIQYF. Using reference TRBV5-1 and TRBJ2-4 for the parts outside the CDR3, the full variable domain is KAGVTQTPRYLIKTRGQQVTLSCSPISGHRSVSWYQQTPGQGLQFLFEYFSETQRNKGNFPGRFSGRQFSNSRSEMNVSTLELGDSALYLCASSLAGAKNIQYFGAGTRLSVL.

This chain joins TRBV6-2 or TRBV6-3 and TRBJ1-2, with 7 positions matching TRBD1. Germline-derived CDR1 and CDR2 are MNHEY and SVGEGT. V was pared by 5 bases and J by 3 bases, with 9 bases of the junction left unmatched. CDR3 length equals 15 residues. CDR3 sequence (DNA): TGTGCCAGCAGTGCACCGGGACAGTCAGACTATGGCTACACCTTC. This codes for CASSAPGQSDYGYTF.

CDR3: CSVEHSNIQYF. CDR3 coding DNA: TGCAGCGTTGAACACAGCAACATTCAGTACTTC. The chain has TRBV29-1 and TRBJ2-4; D ambiguous. The germline CDR1 and CDR2 sequences are SQVTM and ANQGSEA. This CDR3 is 11 amino acids long. Trimming removed 2 bases at V and 7 bases at J, with 6 bases between.

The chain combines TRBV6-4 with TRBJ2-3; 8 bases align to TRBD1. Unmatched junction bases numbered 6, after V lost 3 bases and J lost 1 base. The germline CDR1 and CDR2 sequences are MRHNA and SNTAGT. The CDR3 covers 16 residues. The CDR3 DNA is TGTGCCAGCAGTGATCGTGACAGGGGAGGCACAGATACGCAGTATTTT. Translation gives CASSDRDRGGTDTQYF.

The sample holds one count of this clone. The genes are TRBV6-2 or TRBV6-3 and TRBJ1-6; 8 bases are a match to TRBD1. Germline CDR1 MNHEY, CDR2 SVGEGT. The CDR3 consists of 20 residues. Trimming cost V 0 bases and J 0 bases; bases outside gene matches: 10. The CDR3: CASSYSRQGARRSYNSPLHF. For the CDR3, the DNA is TGTGCCAGCAGTTACTCGAGGCAGGGGGCTCGCCGCTCCTATAATTCACCCCTCCACTTT.

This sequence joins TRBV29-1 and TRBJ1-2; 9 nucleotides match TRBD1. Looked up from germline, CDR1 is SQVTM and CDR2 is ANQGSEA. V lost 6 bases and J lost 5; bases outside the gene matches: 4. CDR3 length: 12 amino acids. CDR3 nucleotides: TGCAGCGTGGAACAGGGGGCGTATGGCTACACCTTC. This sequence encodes CSVEQGAYGYTF.

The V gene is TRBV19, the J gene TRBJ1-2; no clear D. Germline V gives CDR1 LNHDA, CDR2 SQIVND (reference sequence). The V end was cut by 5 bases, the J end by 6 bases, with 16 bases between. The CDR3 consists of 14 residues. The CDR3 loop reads CASSPWLEGNGYTF. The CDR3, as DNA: TGTGCCAGTAGTCCATGGTTAGAAGGAAATGGCTACACCTTC. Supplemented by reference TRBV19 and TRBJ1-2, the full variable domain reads DGGITQSPKYLFRKEGQNVTLSCEQNLNHDAMYWYRQDPGQGLRLIYYSQIVNDFQKGDIAEGYSVSREKKESFPLTVTSAQKNPTAFYLCASSPWLEGNGYTFGSGTRLTVV.

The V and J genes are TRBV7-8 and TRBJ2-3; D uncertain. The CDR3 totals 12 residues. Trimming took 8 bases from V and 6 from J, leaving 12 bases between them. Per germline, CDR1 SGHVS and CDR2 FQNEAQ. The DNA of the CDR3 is TGTGCCAGCCGAAAGCTCGGGGATACGCAGTATTTT. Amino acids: CASRKLGDTQYF.

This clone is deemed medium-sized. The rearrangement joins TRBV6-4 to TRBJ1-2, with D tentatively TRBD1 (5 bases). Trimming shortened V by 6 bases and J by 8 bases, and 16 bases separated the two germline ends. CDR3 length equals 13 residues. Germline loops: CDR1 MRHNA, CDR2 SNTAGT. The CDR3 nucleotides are TGTGCCAGCAGGGATCAAGACAGCCAAGGCTACACCTTC. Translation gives CASRDQDSQGYTF.

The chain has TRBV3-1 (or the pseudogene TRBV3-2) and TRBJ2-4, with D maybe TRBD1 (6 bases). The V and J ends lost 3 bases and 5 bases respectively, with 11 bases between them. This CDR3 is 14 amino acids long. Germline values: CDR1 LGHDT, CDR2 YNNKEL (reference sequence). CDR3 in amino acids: CASSHPRTENIQYF. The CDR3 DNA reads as TGTGCCAGCAGCCACCCACGGACAGAAAACATTCAGTACTTC.

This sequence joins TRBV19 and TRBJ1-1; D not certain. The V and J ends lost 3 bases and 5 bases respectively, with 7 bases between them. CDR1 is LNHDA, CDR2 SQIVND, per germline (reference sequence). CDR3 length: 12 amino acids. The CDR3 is CASSMGGTEAFF. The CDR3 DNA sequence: TGTGCCAGTAGTATGGGCGGGACTGAAGCTTTCTTT.

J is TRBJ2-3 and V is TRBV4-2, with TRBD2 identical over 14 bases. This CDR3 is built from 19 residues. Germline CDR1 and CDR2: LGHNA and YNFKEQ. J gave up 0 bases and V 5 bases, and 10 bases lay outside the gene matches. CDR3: CASSYGTSGGGLSTDTQYF. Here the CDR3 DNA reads TGTGCCAGCAGCTACGGGACTAGCGGGGGCGGGTTAAGCACAGATACGCAGTATTTT.